Listed below are T cell receptor beta chains from one sample, sequenced in a study of OX40 agonist ivuxolimab in advanced cancers. Only in-frame clones appear in the TCRdb table, and some are missing; sequencing was by immunoSEQ multiplex PCR. Of about 68,000 clones in the sample, more than 75% were seen once. This specimen was CD4+ or CD8+ T cells sorted from blood, taken in a trial of the OX40 agonist ivuxolimab. All receptors derive from an adult with an advanced solid tumor such as melanoma, head and neck, liver or kidney cancer. Both conserved end residues are part of each CDR3. The D gene is left open where the match is weak. Clone size, where shown, is once, few, many, or a class for clones that have expanded.

abundance,j_gene,v_gene,d_gene,CDR3nt,CDR3aa
.,TRBJ2-7,TRBV28,TRBD2,TGTGCCAGCAGATTCCATAGCGGGAGTGGCTACGAGCAGTACTTC,CASRFHSGSGYEQYF
once,TRBJ1-2,TRBV19,.,TGTGCCAGTAGTAAGGACGCGGCTAACTATGGCTACACCTTC,CASSKDAANYGYTF
.,TRBJ1-5,TRBV28,TRBD1,TGTGCCAGCAGCCGGACAGGCATCGTATTCGACCGGGAGAATCAGCCCCAGCATTTT,CASSRTGIVFDRENQPQHF
.,TRBJ2-5,TRBV28,.,TGTGCCAGCAGTTTCGTGGGAAACGGCGAGACCCAGTACTTC,CASSFVGNGETQYF
.,TRBJ2-3,TRBV5-1,TRBD1,TGCGCCAGCAGCTTACAGGGGTACACAGATACGCAGTATTTT,CASSLQGYTDTQYF
.,TRBJ1-1,TRBV18,.,TGTGCCAGCTCACCCCGAGTAGAGGCTGAAGCTTTCTTT,CASSPRVEAEAFF
.,TRBJ2-1,TRBV5-5,TRBD1,TGTGCCAGCAGCTTGGGACAGGGGGGGTACAATGAGCAGTTCTTC,CASSLGQGGYNEQFF
.,TRBJ2-1,TRBV2,.,TGTGCCAGCAGGACAGTGGGCGGCAATGAGCAGTTCTTC,CASRTVGGNEQFF
.,TRBJ2-1,TRBV9,TRBD2,TGTGCCAGCAGCACCCTAGCGGGAGGTTACAATGAGCAGTTCTTC,CASSTLAGGYNEQFF
.,TRBJ1-6,TRBV6-6,.,TGTGCCAGCAGTTACTCGGGGGGTAATTCACCCCTCCACTTT,CASSYSGGNSPLHF
once,TRBJ1-2,TRBV18,TRBD1,TGTGCCAGCTCACTGGACAGGGCCAACTATGGCTACACCTTC,CASSLDRANYGYTF
.,TRBJ2-3,TRBV10-1,TRBD2,TGCGCCAGCAGCCCCTGGGGAGCGGGAGTGTCAGATACGCAGTATTTT,CASSPWGAGVSDTQYF
.,TRBJ1-1,TRBV6-1,.,TGTGCCAGCAGTCGGACGGGGAACACTGAAGCTTTCTTT,CASSRTGNTEAFF